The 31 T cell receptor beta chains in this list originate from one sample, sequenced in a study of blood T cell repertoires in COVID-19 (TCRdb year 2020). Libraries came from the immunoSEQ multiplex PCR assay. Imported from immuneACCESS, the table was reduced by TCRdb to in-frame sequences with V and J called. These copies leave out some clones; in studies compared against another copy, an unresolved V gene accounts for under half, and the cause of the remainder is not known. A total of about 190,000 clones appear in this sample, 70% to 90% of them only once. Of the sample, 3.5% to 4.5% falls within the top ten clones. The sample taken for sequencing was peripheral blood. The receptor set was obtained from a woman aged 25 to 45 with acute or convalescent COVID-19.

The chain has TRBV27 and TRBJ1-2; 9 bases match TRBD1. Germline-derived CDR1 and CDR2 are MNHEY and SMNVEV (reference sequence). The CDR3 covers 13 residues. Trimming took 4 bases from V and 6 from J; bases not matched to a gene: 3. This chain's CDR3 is CASSYRGQHGYTF. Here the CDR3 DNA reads TGTGCCAGCAGTTACAGGGGGCAGCATGGCTACACCTTC.

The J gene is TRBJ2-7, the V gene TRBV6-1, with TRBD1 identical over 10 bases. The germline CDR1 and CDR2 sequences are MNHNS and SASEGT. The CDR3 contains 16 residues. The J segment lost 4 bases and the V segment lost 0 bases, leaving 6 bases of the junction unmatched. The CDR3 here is CASSEASGQGIYEQYF. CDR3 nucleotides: TGTGCCAGCAGTGAAGCCTCGGGACAGGGGATTTACGAGCAGTACTTC.

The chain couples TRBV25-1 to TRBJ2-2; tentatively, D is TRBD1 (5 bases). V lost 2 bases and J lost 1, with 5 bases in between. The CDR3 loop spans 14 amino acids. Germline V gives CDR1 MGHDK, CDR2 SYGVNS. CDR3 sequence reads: CASSEGQNTGELFF. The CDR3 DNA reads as TGTGCCAGCAGTGAAGGACAGAACACCGGGGAGCTGTTTTTT.

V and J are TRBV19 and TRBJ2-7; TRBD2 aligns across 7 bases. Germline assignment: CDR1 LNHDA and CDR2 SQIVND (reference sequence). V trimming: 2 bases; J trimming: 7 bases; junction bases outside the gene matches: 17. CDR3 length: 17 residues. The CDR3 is CASSIILAGVTSGEQYF. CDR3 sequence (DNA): TGTGCCAGTAGTATAATACTGGCGGGAGTCACTTCGGGGGAGCAGTACTTC.

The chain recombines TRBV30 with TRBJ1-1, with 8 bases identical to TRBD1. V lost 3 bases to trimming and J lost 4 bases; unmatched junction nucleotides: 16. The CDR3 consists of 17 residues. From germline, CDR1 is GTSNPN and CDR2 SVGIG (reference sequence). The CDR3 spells CAWRPPGTGGLATEAFF. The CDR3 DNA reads TGTGCCTGGAGGCCACCCGGGACAGGAGGTTTGGCCACTGAAGCTTTCTTT.

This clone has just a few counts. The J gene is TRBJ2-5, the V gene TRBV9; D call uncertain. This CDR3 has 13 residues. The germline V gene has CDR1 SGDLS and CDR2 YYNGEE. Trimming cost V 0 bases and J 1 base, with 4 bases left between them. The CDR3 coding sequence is TGTGCCAGCAGCGTAGCCTCCCAAGAGACCCAGTACTTC. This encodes CASSVASQETQYF. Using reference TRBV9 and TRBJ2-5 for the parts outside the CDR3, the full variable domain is DSGVTQTPKHLITATGQRVTLRCSPRSGDLSVYWYQQSLDQGLQFLIQYYNGEERAKGNILERFSAQQFPDLHSELNLSSLELGDSALYFCASSVASQETQYFGPGTRLLVL.

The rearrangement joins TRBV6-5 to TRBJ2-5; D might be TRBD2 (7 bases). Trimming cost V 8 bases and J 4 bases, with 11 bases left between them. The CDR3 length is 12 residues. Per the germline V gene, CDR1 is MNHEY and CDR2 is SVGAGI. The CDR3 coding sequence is TGTGCCAGCGCCCGGGGGGCAGAGACCCAGTACTTC. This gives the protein CASARGAETQYF.

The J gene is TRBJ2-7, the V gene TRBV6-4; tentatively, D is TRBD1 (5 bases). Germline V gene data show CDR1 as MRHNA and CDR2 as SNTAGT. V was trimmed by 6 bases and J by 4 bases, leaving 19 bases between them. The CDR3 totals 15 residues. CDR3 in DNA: TGTGCCAGCAGACGAGTCTCCGTGACAGTTTACGAGCAGTACTTC. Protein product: CASRRVSVTVYEQYF.

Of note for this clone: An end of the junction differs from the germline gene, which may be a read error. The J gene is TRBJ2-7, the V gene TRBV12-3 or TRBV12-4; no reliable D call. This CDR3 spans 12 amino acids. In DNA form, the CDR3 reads TGTGTCAGCAGTCTAATCCCCTACGAGCAGTACTTC. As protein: CVSSLIPYEQYF.

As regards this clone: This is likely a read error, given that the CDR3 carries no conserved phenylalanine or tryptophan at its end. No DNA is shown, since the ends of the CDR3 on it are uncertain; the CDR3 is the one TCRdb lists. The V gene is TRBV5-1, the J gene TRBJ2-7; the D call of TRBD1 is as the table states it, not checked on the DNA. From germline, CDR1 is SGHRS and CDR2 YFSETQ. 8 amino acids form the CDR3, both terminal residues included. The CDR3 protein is CPCRTGKD.

The CDR3 sequence: CASSVVPVSSYNEQFF. CDR3 DNA: TGTGCCAGCAGCGTAGTTCCGGTTAGCTCCTACAATGAGCAGTTCTTC. V is TRBV9 and J is TRBJ2-1; D gene ambiguous. The ends were cut back, 0 bases at V and 0 bases at J, with 10 bases in the middle. Germline CDR1 is SGDLS and CDR2 is YYNGEE. This CDR3 has 16 amino acids.

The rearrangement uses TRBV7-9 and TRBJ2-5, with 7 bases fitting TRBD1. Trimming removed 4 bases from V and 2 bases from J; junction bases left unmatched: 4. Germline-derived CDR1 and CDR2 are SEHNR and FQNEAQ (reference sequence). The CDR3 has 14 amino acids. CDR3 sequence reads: CASSSGTAQETQYF. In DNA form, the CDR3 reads TGTGCCAGCAGCTCCGGGACAGCTCAAGAGACCCAGTACTTC.

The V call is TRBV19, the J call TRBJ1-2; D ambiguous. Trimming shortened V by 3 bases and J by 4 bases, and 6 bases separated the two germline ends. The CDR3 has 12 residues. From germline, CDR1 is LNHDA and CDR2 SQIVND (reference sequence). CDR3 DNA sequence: TGTGCCAGTAGTATGAGAGTCTATGGCTACACCTTC. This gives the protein CASSMRVYGYTF.

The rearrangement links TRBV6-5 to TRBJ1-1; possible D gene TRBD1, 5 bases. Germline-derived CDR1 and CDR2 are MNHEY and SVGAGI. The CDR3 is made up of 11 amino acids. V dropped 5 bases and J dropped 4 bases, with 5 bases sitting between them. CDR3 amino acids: CASSQGTEAFF. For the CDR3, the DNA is TGTGCCAGCAGTCAGGGCACTGAAGCTTTCTTT.

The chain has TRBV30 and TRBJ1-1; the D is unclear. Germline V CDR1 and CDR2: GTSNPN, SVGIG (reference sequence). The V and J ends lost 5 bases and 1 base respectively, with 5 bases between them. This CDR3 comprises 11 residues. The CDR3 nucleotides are TGTGCCTGGGCGGGGAACACTGAAGCTTTCTTT. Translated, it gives CAWAGNTEAFF.

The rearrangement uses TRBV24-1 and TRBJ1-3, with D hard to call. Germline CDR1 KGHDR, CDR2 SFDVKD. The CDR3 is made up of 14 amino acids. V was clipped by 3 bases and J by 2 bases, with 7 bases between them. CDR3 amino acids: CATSDPRAGNTIYF. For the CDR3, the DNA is TGTGCCACCAGTGATCCTCGTGCTGGAAACACCATATATTTT.

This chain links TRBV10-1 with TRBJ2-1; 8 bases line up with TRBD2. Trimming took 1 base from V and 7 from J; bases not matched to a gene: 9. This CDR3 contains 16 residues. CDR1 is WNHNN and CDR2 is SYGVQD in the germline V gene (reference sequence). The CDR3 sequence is CASSEFLPGLGNEQFF. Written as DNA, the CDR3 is TGCGCCAGCAGTGAGTTCTTACCGGGACTAGGAAATGAGCAGTTCTTC.

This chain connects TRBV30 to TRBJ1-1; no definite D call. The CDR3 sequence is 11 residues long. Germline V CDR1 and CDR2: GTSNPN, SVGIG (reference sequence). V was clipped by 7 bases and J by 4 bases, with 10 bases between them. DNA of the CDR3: TGTGCCTCTGCACGGGGCACTGAAGCTTTCTTT. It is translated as CASARGTEAFF.

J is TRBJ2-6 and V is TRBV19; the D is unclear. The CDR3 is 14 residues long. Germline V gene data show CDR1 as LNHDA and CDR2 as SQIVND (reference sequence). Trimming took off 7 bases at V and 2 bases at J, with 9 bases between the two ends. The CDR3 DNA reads TGTGCCAGTAACGAGCTCACTGGGGCCAACGTCCTGACTTTC. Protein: CASNELTGANVLTF. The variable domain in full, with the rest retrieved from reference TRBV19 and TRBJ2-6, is DGGITQSPKYLFRKEGQNVTLSCEQNLNHDAMYWYRQDPGQGLRLIYYSQIVNDFQKGDIAEGYSVSREKKESFPLTVTSAQKNPTAFYLCASNELTGANVLTFGAGSRLTVL.

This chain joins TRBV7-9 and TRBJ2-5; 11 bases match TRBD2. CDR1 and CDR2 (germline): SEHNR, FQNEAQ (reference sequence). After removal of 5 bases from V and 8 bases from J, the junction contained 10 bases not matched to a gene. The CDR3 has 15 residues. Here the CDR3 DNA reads TGTGCCAGCAGCCGACTAGCGGGAACTAAGAGAACCCAGTACTTC. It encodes CASSRLAGTKRTQYF. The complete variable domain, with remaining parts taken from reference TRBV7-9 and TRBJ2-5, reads DTGVSQNPRHKITKRGQNVTFRCDPISEHNRLYWYRQTLGQGPEFLTYFQNEAQLEKSRLLSDRFSAERPKGSFSTLEIQRTEQGDSAMYLCASSRLAGTKRTQYFGPGTRLLVL.

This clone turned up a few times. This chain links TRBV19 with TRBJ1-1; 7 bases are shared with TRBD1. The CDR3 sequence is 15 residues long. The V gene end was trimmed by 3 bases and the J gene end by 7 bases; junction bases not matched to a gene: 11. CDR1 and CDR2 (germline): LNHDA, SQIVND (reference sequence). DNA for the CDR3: TGTGCCAGTAGTATCCGGGTACAGGGGCGAGGTGAAGCTTTCTTT. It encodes CASSIRVQGRGEAFF.

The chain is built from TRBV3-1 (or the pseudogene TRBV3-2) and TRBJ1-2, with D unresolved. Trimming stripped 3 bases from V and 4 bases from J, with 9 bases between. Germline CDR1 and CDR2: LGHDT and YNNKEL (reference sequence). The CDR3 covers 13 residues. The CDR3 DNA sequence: TGTGCCAGCAGCCAGGGCACCCGCTATGGCTACACCTTC. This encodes CASSQGTRYGYTF.

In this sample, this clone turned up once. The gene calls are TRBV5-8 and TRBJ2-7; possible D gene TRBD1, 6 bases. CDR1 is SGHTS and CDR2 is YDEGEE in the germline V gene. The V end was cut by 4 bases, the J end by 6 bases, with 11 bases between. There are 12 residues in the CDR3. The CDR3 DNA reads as TGTGCCAGCAGCGGAACAGGGTTCGAGCAGTACTTC. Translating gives CASSGTGFEQYF.

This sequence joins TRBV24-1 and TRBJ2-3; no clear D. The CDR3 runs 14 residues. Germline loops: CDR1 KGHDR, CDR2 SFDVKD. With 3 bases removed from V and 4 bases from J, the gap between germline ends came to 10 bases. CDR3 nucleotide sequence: TGTGCCACCAGTGATCGACACCCCCCAGATACGCAGTATTTT. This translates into CATSDRHPPDTQYF.

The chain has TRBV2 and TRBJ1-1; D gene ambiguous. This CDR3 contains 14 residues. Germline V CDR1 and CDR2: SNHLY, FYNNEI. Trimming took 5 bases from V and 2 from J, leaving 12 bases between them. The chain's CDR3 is CASSLQTANTEAFF. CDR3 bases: TGTGCCAGCAGTCTACAAACAGCTAACACTGAAGCTTTCTTT.

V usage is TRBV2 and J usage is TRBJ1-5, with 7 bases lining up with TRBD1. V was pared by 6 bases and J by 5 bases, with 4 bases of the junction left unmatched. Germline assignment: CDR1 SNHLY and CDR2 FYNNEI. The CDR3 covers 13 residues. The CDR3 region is CASRARGDQPQHF. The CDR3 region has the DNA TGTGCCAGCAGGGCCAGGGGGGATCAGCCCCAGCATTTT.

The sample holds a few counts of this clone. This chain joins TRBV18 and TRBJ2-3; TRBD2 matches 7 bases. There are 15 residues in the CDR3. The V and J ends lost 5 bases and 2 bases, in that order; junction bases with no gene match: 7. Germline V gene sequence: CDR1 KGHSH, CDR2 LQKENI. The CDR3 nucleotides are TGTGCCAGCTCAGAGTCGGCGGGAGCCACAGATACGCAGTATTTT. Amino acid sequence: CASSESAGATDTQYF.

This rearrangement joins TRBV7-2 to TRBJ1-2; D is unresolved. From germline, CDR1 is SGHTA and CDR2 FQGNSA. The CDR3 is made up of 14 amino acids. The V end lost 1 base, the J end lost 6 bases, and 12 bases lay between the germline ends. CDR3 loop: CASSLVVGADGYTF. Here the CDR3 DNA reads TGTGCCAGCAGCTTAGTTGTGGGCGCAGATGGCTACACCTTC.

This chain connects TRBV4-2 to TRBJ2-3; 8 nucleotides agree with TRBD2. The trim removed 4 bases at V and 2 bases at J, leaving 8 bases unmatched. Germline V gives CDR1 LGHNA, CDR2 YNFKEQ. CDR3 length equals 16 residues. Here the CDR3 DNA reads TGTGCCAGCAGCCGTACTAGCGGCGCGATCACAGATACGCAGTATTTT. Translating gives CASSRTSGAITDTQYF.

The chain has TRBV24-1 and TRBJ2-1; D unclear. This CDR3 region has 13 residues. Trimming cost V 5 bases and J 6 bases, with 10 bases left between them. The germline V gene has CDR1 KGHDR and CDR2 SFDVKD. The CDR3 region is CATSVGEFNEQFF. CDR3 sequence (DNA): TGTGCCACCAGTGTAGGAGAGTTCAATGAGCAGTTCTTC.

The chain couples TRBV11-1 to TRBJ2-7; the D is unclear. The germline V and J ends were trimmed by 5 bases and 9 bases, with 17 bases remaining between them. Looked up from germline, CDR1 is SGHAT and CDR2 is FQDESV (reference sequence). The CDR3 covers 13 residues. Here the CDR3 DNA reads TGTGCCAGCAGCCACCCCGGTGGTTTTGTGCAGTACTTC. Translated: CASSHPGGFVQYF.